This TCR beta chain was identified in a study of Ad26.COV2.S vaccination and SARS-CoV-2 variants. Libraries were prepared by immunoSEQ multiplex PCR; TCRdb keeps only in-frame clonotypes and omits some of them. The sample yields more than 400,000 clones, less than 95% seen once. Documented treatment: some 19 received Ad26.COV2.S at low or high dose, single or two shots; a few received placebo; per-sample allocation not given. Each sample was drawn 63 days after the first injection (of vaccine or placebo). V lost 1 base and J lost 5, with 13 bases in between. Germline CDR1 reads SGHRS; CDR2 reads YFSETQ. CDR3 size: 14 residues.

Source: peripheral blood, taken in a trial of Ad26.COV2.S vaccine versus placebo. The gene calls are TRBV5-1 and TRBJ2-7, with D possibly TRBD2 on 5 matching bases. The sequence derives from a person aged 18-65 years who received the Ad26.COV2.S COVID-19 vaccine or a placebo. CDR3 in DNA: TGCGCCAGCAGCTTGCTCTCCGGGGTTAACGAGCAGTACTTC. This translates into CASSLLSGVNEQYF.